Below are 15 T cell receptor beta chains sequenced from a single sample in a study of regulatory T cells in long-lasting Graves disease (dated by TCRdb to the early 2020s). Libraries were built with multiplex PCR. Sequencing relied on an Illumina HiSeq 4000. CDR3 regions were amplified by Arm-PCR with iRepertoire HTBI primers to construct TCR beta libraries. TCRdb took the public reads, trimmed them with fastp at Q25, ran MiXCR for clone calling and kept in-frame beta chains. Here each entry gathers all rows of one CDR3 protein and keeps the most common genes and DNA. The sample includes about 400,000 distinct CDR3 sequences, with less than 25% observed a single time. Around 20% of the sample is held by the ten biggest clonotypes. The time point label, read with the paper, signifies: persistent/refractory GD, antithyroid drugs over 5 years with positive TRAb. For both TCR sequencing and RNA sequencing, RNA was extracted from PBMCs using TRIzol.

The source material was peripheral blood mononuclear cells (PBMCs), sampled when the disease was refractory, from a patient treated with antithyroid drugs. These receptors all come from a female donor with Graves disease.

The chain joins TRBV6-4 to TRBJ2-5, with 8 positions matching TRBD1. The germline gives CDR1 MRHNA, CDR2 SNTAGT. Trimming took 5 bases from V and 5 from J; bases not matched to a gene: 7. This CDR3 spans 14 amino acids. For the CDR3, the DNA is TGTGCCAGCAGTCCTACAGGGGGAATGGAGACCCAGTACTTC. Protein sequence: CASSPTGGMETQYF.

DNA of the CDR3: TGTGCCAGCAGCTTGCAGGGTATAGGCAATCAGCCCCAGCATTTT. Translation gives CASSLQGIGNQPQHF. The chain joins TRBV5-8 to TRBJ1-5, with a possible D match to TRBD1 (5 bases). CDR1 is SGHTS and CDR2 is YDEGEE in the germline V gene. This CDR3 has 15 amino acids. V gave up 1 base and J gave up 2 bases, with 10 bases separating them.

This clonotype came up a few times. This rearrangement joins TRBV7-9 to TRBJ2-5; 10 bases match TRBD1. V lost 4 bases, J lost 3 bases, and 8 bases stayed unmatched. Germline values: CDR1 SEHNR, CDR2 FQNEAQ (reference sequence). This CDR3 is built from 16 residues. CDR3 protein: CASSSGTGTGEETQYF. In nucleotides, the CDR3 is TGTGCCAGCAGCTCAGGAACGGGGACAGGGGAAGAGACCCAGTACTTC.

This clonotype has only a few counts. The CDR3 loop reads CASSLAPLAGLKETQYF. The CDR3, as DNA: TGTGCCAGCAGCTTGGCCCCACTAGCGGGATTAAAGGAGACCCAGTACTTC. The rearrangement joins TRBV7-2 to TRBJ2-5, with 10 bases identical to TRBD2. V gave up 3 bases and J gave up 5 bases; unmatched junction bases: 12. The length of the CDR3 is 17 residues. CDR1 and CDR2 (germline): SGHTA, FQGNSA.

CDR3 loop: CASSYSTGGDWYIQYF. In DNA form, the CDR3 reads TGTGCCAGCAGTTACTCGACAGGGGGCGATTGGTACATTCAGTACTTC. The genes are TRBV6-5 and TRBJ2-4; 10 bases are a match to TRBD1. This CDR3 has 16 residues. Germline lookup yields CDR1 MNHEY and CDR2 SVGAGI. V dropped 0 bases and J dropped 8; count of bases not matched to a gene: 7.

CDR3 coding DNA: TGTGCCAGCAGTCGGACTCCTAGCACAGATACGCAGTATTTT. This sequence encodes CASSRTPSTDTQYF. The chain employs TRBV3-1 and TRBJ2-3, with TRBD2 as a possible D gene (5 bases). Germline V gives CDR1 LGHDT, CDR2 YNNKEL (reference sequence). V dropped 6 bases and J dropped 0 bases, with 10 bases sitting between them. The CDR3 contains 14 residues.

V gene TRBV7-2 combines with J gene TRBJ2-5; 7 bases line up with TRBD1. The CDR3 runs to 16 residues. In germline, CDR1 is SGHTA, CDR2 FQGNSA. The trim removed 2 bases at V and 4 bases at J, leaving 10 bases unmatched. The CDR3 DNA is TGTGCCAGCAGCTTAAACCCAGGACAGGTATCAGAGACCCAGTACTTC. Its translation: CASSLNPGQVSETQYF.

J is TRBJ2-1 and V is TRBV6-1; TRBD2 agrees at 10 bases. The V gene end was trimmed by 8 bases and the J gene end by 4 bases; junction bases not matched to a gene: 8. The CDR3 has 15 residues. Germline V gene lookup returns CDR1 MNHNS and CDR2 SASEGT. The CDR3 DNA is TGTGCCAGCCGGGGTCTAGCGGGAGCTTACAATGAGCAGTTCTTC. Amino acids: CASRGLAGAYNEQFF.

As for this clonotype: It may be a read error: a sequence one base away is much more abundant. Since the CDR3 does not end with the conserved phenylalanine or tryptophan, this likely comes from a read error. This chain uses TRBV28 with TRBJ2-5; the match to TRBD2 covers 9 bases. The V segment lost 6 bases and the J segment 5 bases; nucleotides outside the gene matches: 13. The V gene's germline CDR1 is MDHEN and CDR2 SYDVKM. The CDR3 totals 16 residues. The CDR3 DNA reads TGTGCCAGCAGCTCCCTGGCGGGAGGGATACTGGAGACCCAGTACATC. Amino acids: CASSSLAGGILETQYI.

This clonotype was seen only a few times. CDR3 coding DNA: TGTGCCAGCTCACCGACAGGAAACAACTATGGCTACACCTTC. Its protein is CASSPTGNNYGYTF. V is TRBV18 and J is TRBJ1-2, with D tentatively TRBD1 (6 bases). Germline CDR1 and CDR2: KGHSH and LQKENI. The CDR3 loop spans 14 amino acids. The ends were cut back, 3 bases at V and 2 bases at J, with 10 bases in the middle.

This rearrangement joins TRBV29-1 to TRBJ1-1, with a possible D match to TRBD1 (5 bases). This CDR3 region has 13 residues. V was pared by 4 bases and J by 0 bases, with 9 bases between. Looked up from germline, CDR1 is SQVTM and CDR2 is ANQGSEA. The CDR3 region has the DNA TGCAGCGTTGTGTCAGGGTTGAACACTGAAGCTTTCTTT. This codes for CSVVSGLNTEAFF.

The chain couples TRBV29-1 to TRBJ1-2; D unresolved. This CDR3 contains 11 residues. Trimming shortened V by 7 bases and J by 4 bases, and 10 bases separated the two germline ends. Per germline, CDR1 SQVTM and CDR2 ANQGSEA. CDR3 loop: CSAAGLYGYTF. In DNA, the CDR3 is TGCAGCGCCGCCGGCCTCTATGGCTACACCTTC.

This clonotype was seen at least ten times. The chain employs TRBV12-3 or TRBV12-4 and TRBJ1-2; D remains ambiguous. CDR3 length: 13 residues. Trimming left V 6 bases short and J 7 bases short, with 15 bases between. In DNA, the CDR3 is TGTGCCAGCAGCGCCAGGTCTGTGAGTGGCTACACCTTC. Protein sequence: CASSARSVSGYTF.

In its sample, this clonotype was seen many times. The V call is TRBV6-2 or TRBV6-3, the J call TRBJ1-2, with a tentative D call TRBD1 (5 bases). Per the germline V gene, CDR1 is MNHEY and CDR2 is SVGEGT. This CDR3 has 17 amino acids. The germline V and J ends were trimmed by 6 bases and 0 bases, with 20 bases remaining between them. In nucleotides, the CDR3 is TGTGCCAGCAGCTCCACCCGACGGGCAGGGTCTAACTATGGCTACACCTTC. Protein product: CASSSTRRAGSNYGYTF.

This clonotype came up a few times. A much larger clone sits a single nucleotide away, making a read error possible. CDR3: CACSARAETEAFF. DNA for the CDR3: TGTGCCTGCAGTGCTCGGGCGGAGACTGAAGCTTTCTTT. The chain is built from TRBV2 and TRBJ1-1; D is unclear. Germline CDR1 and CDR2: SNHLY and FYNNEI. The CDR3 is made up of 13 amino acids.